This TCR beta chain was sequenced during a study of T-cell reconstitution after alpha-beta-depleted transplantation in children. The library targeted TCRbeta and was prepared with unique molecular identifiers. MiXCR, run by TCRdb on the PCR reads, gives a single entry per CDR3 protein. Of a few hundred thousand distinct CDR3 sequences detected, around two fifths appear once; the ten largest clones hold 27%. This clonotype has more than one count but fewer than ten. Trimming removed 8 bases from V and 2 bases from J; junction bases left unmatched: 4. Germline values: CDR1 SNHLY, CDR2 FYNNEI. The CDR3 is made up of 13 amino acids.

V usage is TRBV2 and J usage is TRBJ1-1; TRBD1 aligns across 8 bases. Sequences were derived from PBMCs, sampled before TCRalphabeta/CD19-depleted stem cell transplant. The receptor was isolated from a girl aged 2-10 years with aplastic anemia, due to receive a stem cell transplant. This CDR3 reads CASLGQVNTEAFF. The DNA for the CDR3 is TGTGCCAGCCTGGGACAGGTTAACACTGAAGCTTTCTTT.